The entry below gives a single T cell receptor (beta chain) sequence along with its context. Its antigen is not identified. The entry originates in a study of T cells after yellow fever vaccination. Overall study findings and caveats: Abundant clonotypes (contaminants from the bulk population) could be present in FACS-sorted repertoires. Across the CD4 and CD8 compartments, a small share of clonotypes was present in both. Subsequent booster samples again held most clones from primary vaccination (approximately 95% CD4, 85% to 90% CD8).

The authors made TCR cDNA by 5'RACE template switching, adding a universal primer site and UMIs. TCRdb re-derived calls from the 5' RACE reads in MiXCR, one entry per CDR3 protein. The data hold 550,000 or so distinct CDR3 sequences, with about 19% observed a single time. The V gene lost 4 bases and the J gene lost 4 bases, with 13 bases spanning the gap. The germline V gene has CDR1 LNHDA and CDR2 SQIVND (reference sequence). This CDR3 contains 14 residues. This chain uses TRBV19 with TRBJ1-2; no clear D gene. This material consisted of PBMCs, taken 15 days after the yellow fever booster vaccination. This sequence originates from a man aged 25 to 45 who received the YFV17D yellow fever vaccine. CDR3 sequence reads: CASSRASYGYGYTF. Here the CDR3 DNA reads TGTGCCAGTAGTAGGGCTTCCTACGGCTATGGCTACACCTTC.